A single sample gave rise to the 5 T cell receptor beta chains below, sequenced in a study of shared clonotypes between healthy human individuals. TCRdb's copy holds only in-frame clones and misses some; the assay was immunoSEQ multiplex PCR. The table shows about 2 million clones, with about 95% occurring only once. Positive CCR7 selection of CD45RO-negative cells yielded the naive CD8 cells, and terminally differentiated effector memory CD45RA+ cells were excluded. The sample consisted of naive CD8+ T cells sorted from blood. The receptors stem from a man aged 18 to 30 in good health.

CDR3 nucleotide sequence: TGTGCCAGCACTCGTGCCGGGAGGGACGAGCAGTACTTC. This encodes CASTRAGRDEQYF. The rearrangement links TRBV7-9 to TRBJ2-7, with TRBD2 matching 8 bases. Trimming at V came to 7 bases and at J to 5 bases, leaving 7 bases not matched to a gene. CDR1 and CDR2 from the germline V gene are SEHNR and FQNEAQ (reference sequence). CDR3 size: 13 residues.

V and J are TRBV28 and TRBJ2-7, with D perhaps TRBD2 (5 bases). Deletions cut 3 bases from V and 5 bases from J, with 14 bases between. This CDR3 comprises 14 residues. Germline V gene lookup returns CDR1 MDHEN and CDR2 SYDVKM. The CDR3: CASSFPWSGNEQYF. Written as DNA, the CDR3 is TGTGCCAGCAGTTTTCCCTGGTCCGGGAACGAGCAGTACTTC.

This chain joins TRBV4-3 and TRBJ2-3; tentatively, D is TRBD1 or TRBD2 (5 bases each). The length of the CDR3 is 16 residues. CDR1 LGHNA and CDR2 YSLEER come from the germline V gene. The V gene lost 0 bases and the J gene lost 8 bases, with 18 bases spanning the gap. The CDR3 loop is CASSQDRAGRGATQYF. CDR3 coding DNA: TGCGCCAGCAGCCAAGATCGCGCAGGTAGGGGAGCTACGCAGTATTTT.

The CDR3 coding sequence is TGTGCCAGCAGCCCAGACGGGGGGATAAGCTCCTACGAGCAGTACTTC. This codes for CASSPDGGISSYEQYF. The chain combines TRBV7-2 with TRBJ2-7; 7 bases agree with TRBD2. This CDR3 comprises 16 residues. CDR1 is SGHTA, CDR2 FQGNSA, per germline. V trimming: 5 bases; J trimming: 0 bases; junction bases outside the gene matches: 10.

V and J are TRBV2 and TRBJ2-7; 9 nucleotides align to TRBD1. This CDR3 comprises 18 residues. The germline gives CDR1 SNHLY, CDR2 FYNNEI. J was trimmed by 5 bases and V by 5 bases; bases with no gene match: 19. Here the CDR3 reads CASSSLGQGDSLSDEQYF. For the CDR3, the DNA is TGTGCCAGCAGTTCCCTGGGACAGGGAGATTCTCTGTCTGACGAGCAGTACTTC.